This T cell receptor beta chain was recorded in a study of blood T cell repertoires in COVID-19. Trimming pared 3 bases from V and 4 bases from J, leaving 12 bases between. CDR1 is MNHNS, CDR2 SASEGT, per germline. This CDR3 is 14 amino acids long. Clones were read by immunoSEQ multiplex PCR, and TCRdb kept only the in-frame ones, dropping some. The repertoire has 170,000 or so clones, 75% to 80% of them found once; the top ten carry 26%. The sequenced sample was peripheral blood. The chain has TRBV6-1 and TRBJ1-2, with D perhaps TRBD1 (6 bases). This receptor was obtained from a woman in her 70s with acute or convalescent COVID-19. The CDR3 region is CASSEGGLSYGYTF. CDR3 coding DNA: TGTGCCAGCAGTGAGGGGGGGCTAAGCTATGGCTACACCTTC.